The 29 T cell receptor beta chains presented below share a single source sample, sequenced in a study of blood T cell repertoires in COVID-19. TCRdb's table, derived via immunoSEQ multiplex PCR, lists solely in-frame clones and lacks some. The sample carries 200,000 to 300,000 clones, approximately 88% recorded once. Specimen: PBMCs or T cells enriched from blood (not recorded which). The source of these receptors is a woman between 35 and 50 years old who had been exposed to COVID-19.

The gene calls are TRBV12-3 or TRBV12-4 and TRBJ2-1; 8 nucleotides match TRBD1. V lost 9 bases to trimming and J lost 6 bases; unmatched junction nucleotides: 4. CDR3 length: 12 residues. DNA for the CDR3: TGTGCCAGTACAGGGGGTAGCAATGAGCAGTTCTTC. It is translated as CASTGGSNEQFF.

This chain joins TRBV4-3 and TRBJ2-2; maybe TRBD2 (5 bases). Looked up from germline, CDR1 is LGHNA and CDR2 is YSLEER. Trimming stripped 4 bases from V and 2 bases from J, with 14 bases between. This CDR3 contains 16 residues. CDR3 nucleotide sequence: TGCGCCAGCAGCCCCGTTGACTATCCTAACACCGGGGAGCTGTTTTTT. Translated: CASSPVDYPNTGELFF.

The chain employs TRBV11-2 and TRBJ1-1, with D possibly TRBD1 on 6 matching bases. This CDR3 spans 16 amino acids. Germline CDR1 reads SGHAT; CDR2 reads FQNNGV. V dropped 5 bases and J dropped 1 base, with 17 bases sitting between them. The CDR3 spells CASSQGPEIWNTEAFF. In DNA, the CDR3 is TGTGCCAGCAGCCAGGGGCCGGAAATTTGGAACACTGAAGCTTTCTTT.

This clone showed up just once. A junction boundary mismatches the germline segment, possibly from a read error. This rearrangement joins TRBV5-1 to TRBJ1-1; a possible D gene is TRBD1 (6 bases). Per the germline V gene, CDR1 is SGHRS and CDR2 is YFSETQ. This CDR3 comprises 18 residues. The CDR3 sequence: CASSLQRTGNLMNTEAFF. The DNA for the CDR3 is TGTGCCAGCAGCTTGCAAAGAACAGGGAACCTCATGAACACTGAAGCTTTCTTT.

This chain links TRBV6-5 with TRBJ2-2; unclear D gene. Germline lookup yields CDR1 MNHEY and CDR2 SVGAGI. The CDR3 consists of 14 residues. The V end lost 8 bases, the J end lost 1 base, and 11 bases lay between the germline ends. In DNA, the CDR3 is TGTGCCAGCGCCCTAGGCCGGAACACCGGGGAGCTGTTTTTT. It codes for CASALGRNTGELFF.

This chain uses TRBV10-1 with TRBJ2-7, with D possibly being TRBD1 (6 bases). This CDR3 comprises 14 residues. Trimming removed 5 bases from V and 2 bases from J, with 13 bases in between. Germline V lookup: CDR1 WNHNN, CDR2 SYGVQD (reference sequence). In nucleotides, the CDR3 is TGCGCCAGCAGTAGTAACAGGGATACCTACGAGCAGTACGTC. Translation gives CASSSNRDTYEQYV.

The DNA for the CDR3 is TGTGCCAGCAGTTACTACGGCTTCCAGGGGGAACATTCACCCCTCCACTTT. This sequence encodes CASSYYGFQGEHSPLHF. The chain is built from TRBV6-2 or TRBV6-3 and TRBJ1-6; 7 nucleotides align to TRBD1. CDR1 MNHEY and CDR2 SVGEGT come from the germline V gene. The V and J ends lost 1 base and 8 bases, in that order; junction bases with no gene match: 11. The CDR3 is made up of 17 amino acids.

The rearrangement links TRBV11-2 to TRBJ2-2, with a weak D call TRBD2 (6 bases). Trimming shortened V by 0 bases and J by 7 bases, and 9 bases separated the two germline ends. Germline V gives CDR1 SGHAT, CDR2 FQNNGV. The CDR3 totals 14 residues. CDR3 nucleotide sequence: TGTGCCAGCAGCTTAGATTGGGGGGTCGGGGAGCTGTTTTTT. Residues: CASSLDWGVGELFF.

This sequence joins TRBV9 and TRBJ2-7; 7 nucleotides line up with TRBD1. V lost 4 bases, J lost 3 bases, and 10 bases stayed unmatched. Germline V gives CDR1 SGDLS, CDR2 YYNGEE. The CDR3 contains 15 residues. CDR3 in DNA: TGTGCCAGCAGCTCCCAGGACAGGAGCGTCTACGAGCAGTACGTC. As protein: CASSSQDRSVYEQYV.

CDR3 protein: CASSLGFGETQYF. Written as DNA, the CDR3 is TGTGCCAGCAGCTTAGGTTTCGGGGAGACCCAGTACTTC. The chain couples TRBV7-9 to TRBJ2-5; the D is unclear. The germline V gene encodes CDR1 SEHNR and CDR2 FQNEAQ (reference sequence). This CDR3 region has 13 residues. V lost 1 base and J lost 5, with 8 bases in between.

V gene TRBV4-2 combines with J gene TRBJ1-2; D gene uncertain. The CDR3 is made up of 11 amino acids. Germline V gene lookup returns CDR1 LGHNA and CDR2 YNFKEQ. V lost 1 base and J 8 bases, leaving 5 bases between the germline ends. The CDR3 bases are TGTGCCAGCAGCCAAGGGGAGGGCTACACCTTC. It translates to CASSQGEGYTF.

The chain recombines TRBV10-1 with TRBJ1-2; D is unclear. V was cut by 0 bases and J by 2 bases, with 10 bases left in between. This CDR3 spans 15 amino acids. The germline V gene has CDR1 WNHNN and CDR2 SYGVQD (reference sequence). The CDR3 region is CASSESGGDNYGYTF. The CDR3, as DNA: TGCGCCAGCAGTGAGTCAGGCGGTGACAACTATGGCTACACCTTC.

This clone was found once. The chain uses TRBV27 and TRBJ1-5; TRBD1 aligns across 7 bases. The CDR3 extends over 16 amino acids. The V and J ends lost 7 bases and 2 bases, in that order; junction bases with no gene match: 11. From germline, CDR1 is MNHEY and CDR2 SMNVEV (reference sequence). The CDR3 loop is CASKKRGTEGNQPQHF. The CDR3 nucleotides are TGTGCCAGCAAAAAAAGGGGGACAGAAGGCAATCAGCCCCAGCATTTT.

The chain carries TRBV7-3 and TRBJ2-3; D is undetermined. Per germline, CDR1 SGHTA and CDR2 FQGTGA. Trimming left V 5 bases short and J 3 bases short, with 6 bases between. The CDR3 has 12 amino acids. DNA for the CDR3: TGTGCCAGCAGCAATCCTACAGATACGCAGTATTTT. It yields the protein CASSNPTDTQYF.

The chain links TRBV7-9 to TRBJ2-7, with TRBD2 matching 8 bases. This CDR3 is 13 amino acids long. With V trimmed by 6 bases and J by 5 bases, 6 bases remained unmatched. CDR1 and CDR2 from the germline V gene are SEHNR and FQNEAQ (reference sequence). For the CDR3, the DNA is TGTGCCAGCAGTCTCATAGCGGGAAACGAGCAGTACGTC. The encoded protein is CASSLIAGNEQYV.

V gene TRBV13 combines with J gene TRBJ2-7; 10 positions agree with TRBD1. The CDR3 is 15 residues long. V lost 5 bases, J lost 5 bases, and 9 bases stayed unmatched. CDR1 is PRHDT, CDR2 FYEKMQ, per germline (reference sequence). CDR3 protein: CASSTRTGGSHEQYV. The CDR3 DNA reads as TGTGCCAGCAGCACTAGGACAGGGGGATCTCACGAGCAGTACGTC.

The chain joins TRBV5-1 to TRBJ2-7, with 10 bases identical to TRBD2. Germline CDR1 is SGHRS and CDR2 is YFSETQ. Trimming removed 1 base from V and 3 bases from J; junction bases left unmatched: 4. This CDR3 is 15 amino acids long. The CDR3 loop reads CASSLTSGIGYEQYF. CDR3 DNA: TGCGCCAGCAGCTTGACTAGCGGGATAGGCTACGAGCAGTACTTC. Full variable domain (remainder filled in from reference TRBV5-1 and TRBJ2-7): KAGVTQTPRYLIKTRGQQVTLSCSPISGHRSVSWYQQTPGQGLQFLFEYFSETQRNKGNFPGRFSGRQFSNSRSEMNVSTLELGDSALYLCASSLTSGIGYEQYFGPGTRLTVT.

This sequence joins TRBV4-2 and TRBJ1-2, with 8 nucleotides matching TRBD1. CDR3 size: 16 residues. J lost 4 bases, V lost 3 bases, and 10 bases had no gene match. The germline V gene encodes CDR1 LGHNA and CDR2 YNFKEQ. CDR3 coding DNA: TGTGCCAGCAGCCAGGGCCAGGGGGCTGGGTCCTATGGCTACACCTTC. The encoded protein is CASSQGQGAGSYGYTF.

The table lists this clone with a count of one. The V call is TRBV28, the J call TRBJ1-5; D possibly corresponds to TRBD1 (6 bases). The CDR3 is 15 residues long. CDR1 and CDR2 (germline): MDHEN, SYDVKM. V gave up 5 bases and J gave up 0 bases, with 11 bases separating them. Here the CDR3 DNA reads TGTGCCAGCAGTCCTCCAGGGGATAGCAATCAGCCCCAGCATTTT. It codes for CASSPPGDSNQPQHF.

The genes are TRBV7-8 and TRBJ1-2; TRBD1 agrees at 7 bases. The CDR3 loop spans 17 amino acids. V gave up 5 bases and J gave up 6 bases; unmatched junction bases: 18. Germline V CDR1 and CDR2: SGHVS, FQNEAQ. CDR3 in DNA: TGTGCCAGCAGCCCGCGGCCGCCACAGGGGCAGAGCCATGGCTACACCTTC. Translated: CASSPRPPQGQSHGYTF.

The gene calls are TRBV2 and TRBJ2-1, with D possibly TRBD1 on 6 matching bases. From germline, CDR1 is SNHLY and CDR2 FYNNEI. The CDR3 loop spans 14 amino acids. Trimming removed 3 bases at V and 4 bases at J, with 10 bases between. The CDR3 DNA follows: TGTGCCAGCAGTGACAGGGGAGTGTACAATGAGCAGTTCTTC. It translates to CASSDRGVYNEQFF. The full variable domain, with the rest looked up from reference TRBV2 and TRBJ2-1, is EPEVTQTPSHQVTQMGQEVILRCVPISNHLYFYWYRQILGQKVEFLVSFYNNEISEKSEIFDDQFSVERPDGSNFTLKIRSTKLEDSAMYFCASSDRGVYNEQFFGPGTRLTVL.

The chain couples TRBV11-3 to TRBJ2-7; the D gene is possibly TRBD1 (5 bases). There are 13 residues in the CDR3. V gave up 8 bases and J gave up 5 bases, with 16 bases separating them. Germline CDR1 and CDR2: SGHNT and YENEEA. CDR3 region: CASARTSMDEQYV. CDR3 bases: TGTGCCAGCGCCCGGACATCTATGGACGAGCAGTACGTC.

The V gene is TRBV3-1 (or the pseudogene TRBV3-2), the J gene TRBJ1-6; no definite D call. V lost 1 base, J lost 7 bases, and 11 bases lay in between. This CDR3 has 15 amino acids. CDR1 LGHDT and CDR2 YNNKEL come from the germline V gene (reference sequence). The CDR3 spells CASSQGSQVNSPLHF. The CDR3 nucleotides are TGTGCCAGCAGCCAAGGCTCTCAGGTCAATTCACCCCTCCACTTT.

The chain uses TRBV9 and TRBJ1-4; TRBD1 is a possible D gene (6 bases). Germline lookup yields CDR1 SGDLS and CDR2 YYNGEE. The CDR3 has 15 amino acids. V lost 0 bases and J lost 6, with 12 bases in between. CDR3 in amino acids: CASSVGLGADEKLFF. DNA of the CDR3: TGTGCCAGCAGCGTAGGATTGGGGGCCGATGAAAAACTGTTTTTT.

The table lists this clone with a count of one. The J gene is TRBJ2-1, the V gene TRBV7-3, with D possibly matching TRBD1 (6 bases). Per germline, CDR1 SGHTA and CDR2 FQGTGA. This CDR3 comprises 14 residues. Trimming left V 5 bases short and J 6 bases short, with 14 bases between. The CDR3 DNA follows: TGTGCCAGCAGCCCCACCGGGACATCCAATGAGCAGTTCTTC. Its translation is CASSPTGTSNEQFF.

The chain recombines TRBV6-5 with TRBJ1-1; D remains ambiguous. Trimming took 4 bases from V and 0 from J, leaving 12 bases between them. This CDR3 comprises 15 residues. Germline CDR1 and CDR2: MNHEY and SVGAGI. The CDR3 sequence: CASSSQTEMNTEAFF. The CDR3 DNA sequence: TGTGCCAGCAGTTCCCAGACGGAGATGAACACTGAAGCTTTCTTT.

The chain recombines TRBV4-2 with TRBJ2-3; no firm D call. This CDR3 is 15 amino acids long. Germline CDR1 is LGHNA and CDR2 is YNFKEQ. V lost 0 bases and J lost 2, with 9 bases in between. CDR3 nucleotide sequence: TGTGCCAGCAGCCAAGAATGGCAAAACACAGATACGCAGTATTTT. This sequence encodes CASSQEWQNTDTQYF.

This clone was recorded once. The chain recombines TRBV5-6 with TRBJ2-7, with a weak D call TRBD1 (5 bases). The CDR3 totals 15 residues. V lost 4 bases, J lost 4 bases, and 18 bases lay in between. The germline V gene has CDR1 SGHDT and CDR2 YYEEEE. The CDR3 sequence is CASSRNKGALYEQYF. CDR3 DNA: TGTGCCAGCAGCCGAAACAAAGGGGCCCTTTACGAGCAGTACTTC. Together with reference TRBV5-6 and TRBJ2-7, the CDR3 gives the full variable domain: DAGVTQSPTHLIKTRGQQVTLRCSPKSGHDTVSWYQQALGQGPQFIFQYYEEEERQRGNFPDRFSGHQFPNYSSELNVNALLLGDSALYLCASSRNKGALYEQYFGPGTRLTVT.

The CDR3 region is CASSQGSAANQPQHF. CDR3 in DNA: TGCGCCAGCAGCCAAGGATCCGCGGCCAATCAGCCCCAGCATTTT. V gene TRBV4-1 combines with J gene TRBJ1-5; D call uncertain. Trimming shortened V by 1 base and J by 3 bases, and 10 bases separated the two germline ends. This CDR3 is built from 15 residues. CDR1 and CDR2 from the germline V gene are MGHRA and YSYEKL.